Presented here are 26 T cell receptor beta chains from one specimen sequenced in a study of regulatory T cells in long-lasting Graves disease. iRepertoire HTBI primers and Arm-PCR of CDR3 regions built TCR beta libraries. In TCRdb, the multiplex PCR reads were re-called with MiXCR into one record per CDR3 protein. In the table there are 300,000 to 400,000 distinct CDR3 sequences, less than 20% of which are singletons. The time point was: persistent/refractory GD, antithyroid drugs over 5 years with positive TRAb. TCR sequences were obtained from RNA taken from PBMCs. This sample comprised peripheral blood mononuclear cells (PBMCs), obtained when the disease was refractory, from a patient treated with antithyroid drugs. These receptors all stem from a female donor with Graves disease.

In this sample, this clonotype turned up many times. J is TRBJ1-2 and V is TRBV28; TRBD1 agrees at 7 bases. V was pared by 2 bases and J by 4 bases, with 4 bases of the junction left unmatched. Germline-derived CDR1 and CDR2 are MDHEN and SYDVKM. This CDR3 spans 14 amino acids. The chain's CDR3 is CASSLPRTGYGYTF. The CDR3 DNA sequence: TGTGCCAGCAGTTTACCCCGGACAGGCTATGGCTACACCTTC.

Comment on this clonotype: Given a much more abundant clone one base away, this may be a read error. The chain has TRBV6-1 and TRBJ1-6; TRBD1 aligns across 9 bases. Germline CDR1 and CDR2: MNHNS and SASEGT. The CDR3 runs to 15 residues. The CDR3 region is CASTSDRGINSSLHF. CDR3 DNA sequence: TGTGCCAGCACTTCGGACAGGGGAATCAATTCATCCCTCCACTTT.

This clonotype was counted at least ten times. The germline gene is not matched at one end of the junction; a read error may be the cause. This chain joins TRBV12-3 or TRBV12-4 and TRBJ1-5; D remains ambiguous. The CDR3 contains 15 residues. The CDR3: CASSLAGGSNQPQHF. The CDR3 coding sequence is TGTGCCAGCAGCTTAGCGGGCGGTAGCAATCAGCCCCAGCATTTT.

This clonotype turned up a few times. This chain links TRBV7-9 with TRBJ1-2; unclear D gene. CDR3 length equals 16 residues. Germline V CDR1 and CDR2: SEHNR, FQNEAQ (reference sequence). The V end was cut by 1 base, the J end by 1 base, with 13 bases between. CDR3: CASSLVQMHLNYGYTF. For the CDR3, the DNA is TGTGCCAGCAGCTTAGTCCAGATGCACCTTAACTATGGCTACACCTTC. The full variable domain, rest sourced from reference TRBV7-9 and TRBJ1-2, is DTGVSQNPRHKITKRGQNVTFRCDPISEHNRLYWYRQTLGQGPEFLTYFQNEAQLEKSRLLSDRFSAERPKGSFSTLEIQRTEQGDSAMYLCASSLVQMHLNYGYTFGSGTRLTVV.

J is TRBJ1-3 and V is TRBV6-2 or TRBV6-3, with D unclear. The V end was cut by 5 bases, the J end by 2 bases, with 22 bases between. The CDR3 covers 18 residues. The germline gives CDR1 MNHEY, CDR2 SVGEGT. CDR3 amino acids: CASSEAEWVRGAGNTIYF. CDR3 DNA: TGTGCCAGCAGTGAAGCGGAATGGGTCAGAGGAGCTGGAAACACCATATATTTT.

This clonotype was seen many times. The V call is TRBV30, the J call TRBJ1-1; D remains unclear. This CDR3 has 13 residues. V lost 0 bases, J lost 4 bases, and 9 bases lay in between. Germline CDR1 and CDR2: GTSNPN and SVGIG (reference sequence). CDR3 DNA sequence: TGTGCCTGGAGTGTGAAGGCGGCCACTGAAGCTTTCTTT. Encoded protein: CAWSVKAATEAFF.

CDR3 in amino acids: CASSFTASYNEQFF. In nucleotides, the CDR3 is TGTGCCAGCAGCTTCACAGCTTCCTACAATGAGCAGTTCTTC. This sequence joins TRBV5-4 and TRBJ2-1; D is undetermined. Trimming removed 2 bases at V and 1 base at J, with 7 bases between. The CDR3 length is 14 residues. Looked up from germline, CDR1 is SGHNT and CDR2 is YYREEE (reference sequence).

This chain joins TRBV6-1 and TRBJ2-1, with a tentative D call TRBD1 (6 bases). The V end was cut by 7 bases, the J end by 0 bases, with 13 bases between. The germline V gene encodes CDR1 MNHNS and CDR2 SASEGT. The CDR3 length is 15 residues. This CDR3 is CASTGTGSSYNEQFF. CDR3 nucleotides: TGTGCCAGCACAGGTACAGGGAGCTCCTACAATGAGCAGTTCTTC.

V usage is TRBV6-1 and J usage is TRBJ1-1, with no clear D. V was cut by 5 bases and J by 0 bases, with 7 bases left in between. CDR3 length equals 13 residues. CDR1 and CDR2 (germline): MNHNS, SASEGT. CDR3 residues: CASSLNLNTEAFF. The CDR3 DNA reads TGTGCCAGCAGTCTAAATTTGAACACTGAAGCTTTCTTT.

This chain joins TRBV13 and TRBJ2-7; no definite D call. Trimming stripped 5 bases from V and 1 base from J, with 15 bases between. The CDR3 is 15 amino acids. The germline V gene has CDR1 PRHDT and CDR2 FYEKMQ (reference sequence). In DNA, the CDR3 is TGTGCCAGCAGCCAAACCGGGCCTGAATCCTACGAGCAGTACTTC. Protein: CASSQTGPESYEQYF. The full variable domain, in which reference TRBV13 and TRBJ2-7 provide the parts outside the CDR3, is AAGVIQSPRHLIKEKRETATLKCYPIPRHDTVYWYQQGPGQDPQFLISFYEKMQSDKGSIPDRFSAQQFSDYHSELNMSSLELGDSALYFCASSQTGPESYEQYFGPGTRLTVT.

The J gene is TRBJ2-7, the V gene TRBV11-2, with TRBD2 matching over 12 bases. The junction had 5 bases not matched to a gene; V was cut back by 1 base and J by 1 base. Germline CDR1 SGHAT, CDR2 FQNNGV. CDR3 length: 17 amino acids. CDR3 sequence reads: CASSLVSSGRVSYEQYF. CDR3 nucleotide sequence: TGTGCCAGCAGCTTAGTTTCTAGCGGGAGGGTATCCTACGAGCAGTACTTC. Full variable domain (outside the CDR3, taken from reference TRBV11-2 and TRBJ2-7): EAGVAQSPRYKIIEKRQSVAFWCNPISGHATLYWYQQILGQGPKLLIQFQNNGVVDDSQLPKDRFSAERLKGVDSTLKIQPAKLEDSAVYLCASSLVSSGRVSYEQYFGPGTRLTVT.

This clonotype was observed many times. The chain is built from TRBV28 and TRBJ1-2; no firm D call. Germline V lookup: CDR1 MDHEN, CDR2 SYDVKM. The CDR3 totals 13 residues. The ends were cut back, 5 bases at V and 5 bases at J, with 12 bases in the middle. The CDR3 nucleotides read TGTGCCAGCAGTAACGAAGGATCATATGGCTACACCTTC. This translates into CASSNEGSYGYTF.

In its sample, this clonotype was seen many times. Written as DNA, the CDR3 is TGTGCCAGCAGTTATTCAGGGGGGCTTCAGCCCCAGCATTTT. Amino acid sequence: CASSYSGGLQPQHF. The chain links TRBV28 to TRBJ1-5; 7 bases line up with TRBD1. The junction had 6 bases not matched to a gene; V was cut back by 4 bases and J by 6 bases. The V gene's germline CDR1 is MDHEN and CDR2 SYDVKM. The CDR3 loop spans 14 amino acids.

The chain is built from TRBV12-3 or TRBV12-4 and TRBJ2-2; D remains ambiguous. The V gene lost 3 bases and the J gene lost 0 bases, with 8 bases spanning the gap. CDR3 size: 15 residues. In DNA form, the CDR3 reads TGTGCCAGCAGTTTCGGGCACTCGAACACCGGGGAGCTGTTTTTT. Translating it yields CASSFGHSNTGELFF.

This clonotype was detected ten times or more. The chain has TRBV20-1 and TRBJ2-7; possibly TRBD2 for D (6 bases). The V gene lost 2 bases and the J gene lost 7 bases, with 21 bases spanning the gap. Germline V gene sequence: CDR1 DFQATT, CDR2 SNEGSKA (reference sequence). There are 15 residues in the CDR3. The DNA of the CDR3 is TGCAGTGCTAGAACCGGAACGGGTTGGGCGGGAGAGCAGTACTTC. It specifies CSARTGTGWAGEQYF.

This chain joins TRBV6-1 and TRBJ2-7; D gene uncertain. The germline CDR1 and CDR2 sequences are MNHNS and SASEGT. This CDR3 region has 13 residues. V was trimmed by 6 bases and J by 5 bases, leaving 14 bases between them. CDR3 nucleotide sequence: TGTGCCAGCAGCAGCCCCCCGGCCAACGAGCAGTACTTC. It yields the protein CASSSPPANEQYF.

This clonotype appeared a few times. This chain joins TRBV29-1 and TRBJ2-1; 10 bases are shared with TRBD1. This CDR3 comprises 13 residues. J was trimmed by 7 bases and V by 7 bases; bases with no gene match: 7. Germline V gene sequence: CDR1 SQVTM, CDR2 ANQGSEA. CDR3 amino acids: CSAQGTGVNEQFF. The CDR3 DNA reads as TGCAGCGCCCAAGGGACAGGGGTAAATGAGCAGTTCTTC.

V gene TRBV18 combines with J gene TRBJ1-2, with TRBD1 identical over 9 bases. Per germline, CDR1 KGHSH and CDR2 LQKENI. V was pared by 4 bases and J by 3 bases, with 6 bases of the junction left unmatched. The CDR3 is 15 amino acids. In DNA form, the CDR3 reads TGTGCCAGCTCACTCCGGACAGGGGTGGACTATGGCTACACCTTC. This translates into CASSLRTGVDYGYTF. Together with reference TRBV18 and TRBJ1-2, the CDR3 gives the full variable domain: NAGVMQNPRHLVRRRGQEARLRCSPMKGHSHVYWYRQLPEEGLKFMVYLQKENIIDESGMPKERFSAEFPKEGPSILRIQQVVRGDSAAYFCASSLRTGVDYGYTFGSGTRLTVV.

Comments on this clonotype: Just one base apart from a much larger clone, this may be a read error. The J gene is TRBJ1-2, the V gene TRBV6-2 or TRBV6-3; 8 bases map to TRBD1. Germline CDR1 reads MNHEY; CDR2 reads SVGEGT. This CDR3 is built from 15 residues. The V and J ends lost 8 bases and 7 bases, in that order; junction bases with no gene match: 15. DNA of the CDR3: TGTGCCAGCGGTGAATCGAGGACAGGGTTTCGTGGCTACACCTTC. It yields the protein CASGESRTGFRGYTF.

This clonotype was seen a handful of times. The chain carries TRBV13 and TRBJ2-7; 7 bases match TRBD2. This CDR3 has 14 residues. After removal of 3 bases from V and 6 bases from J, the junction contained 8 bases not matched to a gene. Per the germline V gene, CDR1 is PRHDT and CDR2 is FYEKMQ (reference sequence). Here the CDR3 DNA reads TGTGCCAGCAGCTTCGACAGAGGGAGGGGCGAGCAGTACTTC. It specifies CASSFDRGRGEQYF. Full variable domain (missing parts from reference TRBV13 and TRBJ2-7): AAGVIQSPRHLIKEKRETATLKCYPIPRHDTVYWYQQGPGQDPQFLISFYEKMQSDKGSIPDRFSAQQFSDYHSELNMSSLELGDSALYFCASSFDRGRGEQYFGPGTRLTVT.

This clonotype showed up just a few times. The V gene is TRBV20-1, the J gene TRBJ1-3, with D unclear. This CDR3 has 15 amino acids. Germline V gene lookup returns CDR1 DFQATT and CDR2 SNEGSKA (reference sequence). V dropped 4 bases and J dropped 2 bases, with 15 bases sitting between them. The CDR3 DNA sequence: TGCAGTGCTAATAACCCCCGGGAGCCTGGAAACACCATATATTTT. Protein product: CSANNPREPGNTIYF.

This clonotype was counted only a few times. The chain links TRBV3-1 to TRBJ2-7, with TRBD1 as a possible D gene (5 bases). The CDR3 has 15 amino acids. Germline values: CDR1 LGHDT, CDR2 YNNKEL (reference sequence). V shed 5 bases and J shed 0 bases, with 14 bases lying between them. This CDR3 reads CASSSWGRDSYEQYF. CDR3 nucleotides: TGTGCCAGCAGCTCCTGGGGCAGAGACTCCTACGAGCAGTACTTC.

The sample holds many counts of this clonotype. The J gene is TRBJ1-4, the V gene TRBV20-1; unclear D gene. V shed 0 bases and J shed 8 bases, with 10 bases lying between them. The CDR3 runs to 13 residues. The germline CDR1 and CDR2 sequences are DFQATT and SNEGSKA (reference sequence). Here the CDR3 reads CSARDIEDEKLFF. The CDR3 DNA reads TGCAGTGCTAGAGATATCGAGGACGAAAAACTGTTTTTT.

V is TRBV20-1 and J is TRBJ2-7; 7 bases align to TRBD1. The V gene's germline CDR1 is DFQATT and CDR2 SNEGSKA (reference sequence). The J segment lost 6 bases and the V segment lost 1 base, leaving 9 bases of the junction unmatched. This CDR3 has 14 amino acids. The CDR3 DNA is TGCAGTGCTAGAGGAGACAGGGTACCGGGCGAGCAGTACTTC. Protein product: CSARGDRVPGEQYF.

The chain employs TRBV19 and TRBJ2-5, with D perhaps TRBD1 (6 bases). V was shortened by 10 bases and J by 5 bases, with 14 bases between the two germline ends. The V gene's germline CDR1 is LNHDA and CDR2 SQIVND (reference sequence). The CDR3 is made up of 12 amino acids. CDR3 amino acids: CATSGAWETQYF. Here the CDR3 DNA reads TGTGCCACATCAGGGGCATGGGAGACCCAGTACTTC.

In this sample, this clonotype turned up a few times. The gene calls are TRBV7-2 and TRBJ2-7; 7 bases are a match to TRBD1. Per the germline V gene, CDR1 is SGHTA and CDR2 is FQGNSA. CDR3 length: 14 amino acids. The junction had 10 bases not matched to a gene; V was cut back by 5 bases and J by 6 bases. CDR3 sequence reads: CASSLRGSLSEQYF. The CDR3 coding sequence is TGTGCCAGCAGCCTCAGGGGGTCGCTCTCCGAGCAGTACTTC.